This is a list of T cell receptor beta chains from one sample in a study of T cells after yellow fever vaccination. One entry per CDR3 protein results from TCRdb running MiXCR on the 5' RACE reads. This table holds about 180,000 distinct CDR3 sequences, roughly 6.2% found once. The material sequenced was CD4+ T cells sorted from PBMCs, taken on the day of the first yellow fever vaccination. These receptors were collected from a man aged 18 to 29 who received the YFV17D yellow fever vaccine. The CDR3 runs from the conserved cysteine through the conserved F or W. The order of the fields is CDR3 protein, CDR3 DNA, J gene, D gene, V gene, clone size. The D gene is left open where the match is weak. Size tells how often a clone was seen (once, few, many) or the class of an expanded clone, and some rows leave it out.

CDR3 protein: CASSLWGAGFITETQYF; CDR3 DNA: TGTGCCAGCAGCTTGTGGGGGGCAGGGTTCATAACAGAGACCCAGTACTTC; J gene: TRBJ2-5; D gene: NA; V gene: TRBV11-2; clone size: many
CDR3 protein: CASSETGGGTEAFF; CDR3 DNA: TGTGCCAGCAGTGAGACAGGGGGAGGCACTGAAGCTTTCTTT; J gene: TRBJ1-1; D gene: TRBD1; V gene: TRBV2; clone size: few
CDR3 protein: CASRRGALTGELFF; CDR3 DNA: TGCGCCAGCAGGCGGGGGGCCCTAACCGGGGAGCTGTTTTTT; J gene: TRBJ2-2; D gene: TRBD2; V gene: TRBV10-2; clone size: many
CDR3 protein: CASSPMGYQETQYF; CDR3 DNA: TGTGCCAGCTCACCAATGGGTTACCAAGAGACCCAGTACTTC; J gene: TRBJ2-5; D gene: NA; V gene: TRBV18; clone size: many
CDR3 protein: CASSHTLAGRAYEQYF; CDR3 DNA: TGTGCCAGCAGCCACACACTAGCGGGGAGGGCCTACGAGCAGTACTTC; J gene: TRBJ2-7; D gene: TRBD2; V gene: TRBV3-1; clone size: many
CDR3 protein: CAIRGGPASYNEQFF; CDR3 DNA: TGTGCCATCCGCGGGGGGCCCGCCTCCTACAATGAGCAGTTCTTC; J gene: TRBJ2-1; D gene: TRBD2; V gene: TRBV6-1; clone size: many
CDR3 protein: CASRLRERGKTDTQYF; CDR3 DNA: TGTGCCAGCAGGTTGCGGGAGCGGGGGAAGACAGATACGCAGTATTTT; J gene: TRBJ2-3; D gene: TRBD2; V gene: TRBV7-2; clone size: NA
CDR3 protein: CASSLAGTTEETQYF; CDR3 DNA: TGCGCCAGCAGCTTGGCAGGGACTACGGAAGAGACCCAGTACTTC; J gene: TRBJ2-5; D gene: TRBD2; V gene: TRBV5-1; clone size: many
CDR3 protein: CASSLPGGRETQYF; CDR3 DNA: TGTGCCAGCAGCTTACCCGGCGGAAGGGAGACCCAGTACTTC; J gene: TRBJ2-5; D gene: NA; V gene: TRBV7-6; clone size: NA
CDR3 protein: CASSFSISYNEQFF; CDR3 DNA: TGCGCCAGCAGCTTCAGCATTTCCTACAATGAGCAGTTCTTC; J gene: TRBJ2-1; D gene: NA; V gene: TRBV5-1; clone size: many
CDR3 protein: CASSQPGQGIGYTF; CDR3 DNA: TGCGCCAGCAGCCAACCAGGACAGGGAATTGGCTACACCTTC; J gene: TRBJ1-2; D gene: TRBD1; V gene: TRBV4-1; clone size: few
CDR3 protein: CASSSIAGGETQYF; CDR3 DNA: TGCGCCAGCAGCTCGATAGCCGGTGGAGAGACCCAGTACTTC; J gene: TRBJ2-5; D gene: NA; V gene: TRBV5-1; clone size: few
CDR3 protein: CASSQGDKETQYF; CDR3 DNA: TGTGCCAGCAGTCAGGGGGACAAAGAGACCCAGTACTTC; J gene: TRBJ2-5; D gene: TRBD1; V gene: TRBV6-1; clone size: NA
CDR3 protein: CASSSRQGRRAFF; CDR3 DNA: TGTGCCAGCAGCTCCAGACAGGGGCGCCGGGCTTTCTTT; J gene: TRBJ1-1; D gene: TRBD1; V gene: TRBV7-9; clone size: many
CDR3 protein: CASSARGTGDEQYF; CDR3 DNA: TGTGCCAGCAGTGCCCGTGGGACAGGGGACGAGCAGTACTTC; J gene: TRBJ2-7; D gene: TRBD1; V gene: TRBV12-3/TRBV12-4; clone size: many
CDR3 protein: CAASWVDEQFF; CDR3 DNA: TGTGCCGCCTCCTGGGTGGATGAGCAGTTCTTC; J gene: TRBJ2-1; D gene: NA; V gene: TRBV30; clone size: few
CDR3 protein: CAISGRAGNTIYF; CDR3 DNA: TGTGCCATCAGTGGTAGGGCTGGAAACACCATATATTTT; J gene: TRBJ1-3; D gene: NA; V gene: TRBV10-3; clone size: few
CDR3 protein: CASSSSTGPYYEQYF; CDR3 DNA: TGTGCCAGCAGCTCGAGTACCGGACCATATTACGAGCAGTACTTC; J gene: TRBJ2-7; D gene: NA; V gene: TRBV7-2; clone size: many
CDR3 protein: CASSTGRQETQYF; CDR3 DNA: TGTGCCAGCAGCACCGGAAGGCAAGAGACCCAGTACTTC; J gene: TRBJ2-5; D gene: NA; V gene: TRBV5-4; clone size: NA
CDR3 protein: CASQVGENTEAFF; CDR3 DNA: TGTGCCAGCCAAGTCGGGGAGAACACTGAAGCTTTCTTT; J gene: TRBJ1-1; D gene: NA; V gene: TRBV18; clone size: many
CDR3 protein: CASSFQSGTEETQYF; CDR3 DNA: TGTGCCAGCAGCTTTCAGAGCGGGACAGAAGAGACCCAGTACTTC; J gene: TRBJ2-5; D gene: NA; V gene: TRBV7-2; clone size: NA
CDR3 protein: CASSFLFGETQYF; CDR3 DNA: TGCGCCAGCAGCTTCCTATTTGGAGAGACCCAGTACTTC; J gene: TRBJ2-5; D gene: NA; V gene: TRBV4-1; clone size: many
CDR3 protein: CASSKSWGSANTIYF; CDR3 DNA: TGTGCCAGCAGCAAATCTTGGGGCTCCGCAAACACCATATATTTT; J gene: TRBJ1-3; D gene: NA; V gene: TRBV5-6; clone size: NA
CDR3 protein: CASSPDNNSPLHF; CDR3 DNA: TGTGCCAGCTCACCGGACAATAATTCACCCCTCCACTTT; J gene: TRBJ1-6; D gene: NA; V gene: TRBV18; clone size: medium-sized
CDR3 protein: CASRSGTGRGQPQHF; CDR3 DNA: TGTGCCAGCAGGTCCGGGACAGGGAGGGGTCAGCCCCAGCATTTT; J gene: TRBJ1-5; D gene: TRBD1; V gene: TRBV7-2; clone size: few
CDR3 protein: CAISDPSTGNSWNEQFF; CDR3 DNA: TGTGCCATCAGTGACCCTTCGACAGGGAACTCCTGGAATGAGCAGTTCTTC; J gene: TRBJ2-1; D gene: TRBD1; V gene: TRBV10-3; clone size: NA
CDR3 protein: CAISQGGSNTGELFF; CDR3 DNA: TGTGCCATCAGCCAGGGGGGTTCGAACACCGGGGAGCTGTTTTTT; J gene: TRBJ2-2; D gene: NA; V gene: TRBV10-3; clone size: many
CDR3 protein: CAWKPRDRVFYEQYF; CDR3 DNA: TGTGCCTGGAAACCCCGGGACAGGGTTTTCTACGAGCAGTACTTC; J gene: TRBJ2-7; D gene: TRBD1; V gene: TRBV30; clone size: few
CDR3 protein: CATSPRTASAKGSDTQYF; CDR3 DNA: TGTGCCACCAGCCCTAGGACCGCGAGCGCTAAGGGATCAGATACGCAGTATTTT; J gene: TRBJ2-3; D gene: NA; V gene: TRBV3-1; clone size: NA
CDR3 protein: CATSRVRAAGTNTEAFF; CDR3 DNA: TGTGCCACCAGCAGAGTAAGGGCGGCAGGGACGAACACTGAAGCTTTCTTT; J gene: TRBJ1-1; D gene: NA; V gene: TRBV15; clone size: few
CDR3 protein: CASSVGNTGELFF; CDR3 DNA: TGTGCCAGCAGCGTAGGGAACACCGGGGAGCTGTTTTTT; J gene: TRBJ2-2; D gene: NA; V gene: TRBV9; clone size: many
CDR3 protein: CATSESSGDRGRSTDTQYF; CDR3 DNA: TGTGCCACCAGTGAATCCTCCGGGGACAGGGGGCGAAGCACAGATACGCAGTATTTT; J gene: TRBJ2-3; D gene: TRBD1; V gene: TRBV24-1; clone size: few
CDR3 protein: CSASSGSSYNEQFF; CDR3 DNA: TGCAGCGCTTCTAGCGGGAGCTCCTACAATGAGCAGTTCTTC; J gene: TRBJ2-1; D gene: TRBD2; V gene: TRBV29-1; clone size: many
CDR3 protein: CASSVGRGNIQYF; CDR3 DNA: TGTGCCAGCAGTGTCGGGAGGGGAAACATTCAGTACTTC; J gene: TRBJ2-4; D gene: TRBD2; V gene: TRBV2; clone size: NA
CDR3 protein: CASSPSLRGGETEAFF; CDR3 DNA: TGCGCCAGCAGCCCAAGCCTGAGAGGGGGAGAAACTGAAGCTTTCTTT; J gene: TRBJ1-1; D gene: NA; V gene: TRBV5-1; clone size: many
CDR3 protein: CASSLKGGTEAFF; CDR3 DNA: TGTGCCAGCAGTTTAAAGGGCGGCACTGAAGCTTTCTTT; J gene: TRBJ1-1; D gene: NA; V gene: TRBV12-3/TRBV12-4; clone size: many
CDR3 protein: CASSLDLPQETQYF; CDR3 DNA: TGCGCCAGCAGCTTGGATCTCCCTCAAGAGACCCAGTACTTC; J gene: TRBJ2-5; D gene: NA; V gene: TRBV5-1; clone size: many
CDR3 protein: CATSRTGASNEQFF; CDR3 DNA: TGTGCCACCAGCAGGACAGGGGCTAGCAATGAGCAGTTCTTC; J gene: TRBJ2-1; D gene: TRBD1; V gene: TRBV15; clone size: few
CDR3 protein: CASSPRLAGGKQFF; CDR3 DNA: TGTGCCAGCAGCCCCAGACTAGCGGGGGGGAAGCAGTTCTTC; J gene: TRBJ2-1; D gene: TRBD2; V gene: TRBV3-1; clone size: few
CDR3 protein: CASSLGRPTNTGELFF; CDR3 DNA: TGTGCCAGCAGCCTGGGACGGCCTACGAACACCGGGGAGCTGTTTTTT; J gene: TRBJ2-2; D gene: NA; V gene: TRBV5-4; clone size: many
CDR3 protein: CASSNPRGPSTDTQYF; CDR3 DNA: TGTGCCAGCAGTAACCCGCGGGGGCCAAGCACAGATACGCAGTATTTT; J gene: TRBJ2-3; D gene: NA; V gene: TRBV6-2/TRBV6-3; clone size: many
CDR3 protein: CASRPTSGGVSTDTQYF; CDR3 DNA: TGTGCCAGCAGACCTACTAGCGGGGGGGTTAGCACAGATACGCAGTATTTT; J gene: TRBJ2-3; D gene: TRBD2; V gene: TRBV5-6; clone size: few
CDR3 protein: CSARRGRGTGELFF; CDR3 DNA: TGCAGTGCCCGGCGGGGGCGGGGTACCGGGGAGCTGTTTTTT; J gene: TRBJ2-2; D gene: NA; V gene: TRBV20-1; clone size: few
CDR3 protein: CSAPGGRVRDTQYF; CDR3 DNA: TGCAGTGCCCCCGGGGGCAGGGTTCGGGATACGCAGTATTTT; J gene: TRBJ2-3; D gene: NA; V gene: TRBV20-1; clone size: many
CDR3 protein: CASSLVGITTDTQYF; CDR3 DNA: TGTGCCAGCAGCTTGGTGGGGATCACCACAGATACGCAGTATTTT; J gene: TRBJ2-3; D gene: NA; V gene: TRBV5-5; clone size: NA
CDR3 protein: CAITKEEKNQPQHF; CDR3 DNA: TGTGCCATCACCAAAGAAGAAAAGAATCAGCCCCAGCATTTT; J gene: TRBJ1-5; D gene: NA; V gene: TRBV3-1; clone size: NA
CDR3 protein: CASSQDPSGSTDTQYF; CDR3 DNA: TGTGCCAGCAGCCAAGACCCTAGCGGGTCCACAGATACGCAGTATTTT; J gene: TRBJ2-3; D gene: TRBD2; V gene: TRBV4-2; clone size: NA
CDR3 protein: CSASLGPLSYYEQYF; CDR3 DNA: TGCAGTGCTAGTCTGGGTCCCCTCTCCTATTACGAGCAGTACTTC; J gene: TRBJ2-7; D gene: NA; V gene: TRBV20-1; clone size: few
CDR3 protein: CASSLGEKETQYF; CDR3 DNA: TGTGCCAGCAGCTTAGGAGAAAAGGAGACCCAGTACTTC; J gene: TRBJ2-5; D gene: NA; V gene: TRBV7-7; clone size: many
CDR3 protein: CSARDRGNTGELFF; CDR3 DNA: TGCAGTGCCCGGGACAGGGGCAACACCGGGGAGCTGTTTTTT; J gene: TRBJ2-2; D gene: TRBD1; V gene: TRBV20-1; clone size: many
CDR3 protein: CSARDPGTGVAGELFF; CDR3 DNA: TGCAGTGCTAGAGATCCCGGGACAGGTGTGGCCGGGGAGCTGTTTTTT; J gene: TRBJ2-2; D gene: TRBD1; V gene: TRBV20-1; clone size: NA
CDR3 protein: CASSQARGYEAFF; CDR3 DNA: TGCGCCAGCAGCCAAGCTCGGGGCTATGAAGCTTTCTTT; J gene: TRBJ1-1; D gene: NA; V gene: TRBV4-3; clone size: many
CDR3 protein: CASSPRTGFSTGELFF; CDR3 DNA: TGCGCCAGCAGCCCGCGGACAGGGTTCTCGACCGGGGAGCTGTTTTTT; J gene: TRBJ2-2; D gene: TRBD1; V gene: TRBV5-1; clone size: many